This T cell receptor beta chain is drawn from a study of blood T cells in healthy people across ages. The second PCR ran 7 to 11 cycles with a sample-barcoded 5' primer and J-beta primers. TCRdb re-analysed the 5' RACE reads in MiXCR, keeping a single row per CDR3 protein. The table has approximately 1,700,000 distinct CDR3 sequences, approximately 39% seen once. Trimming removed 3 bases from V and 1 base from J, with 10 bases in between. The germline gives CDR1 SGHRS, CDR2 YFSETQ. The CDR3 loop spans 15 amino acids. The sequence came from a human donor in good health. Specimen: blood. V is TRBV5-1 and J is TRBJ2-2; D might be TRBD1 (6 bases). This CDR3 reads CASSSSTGNTGELFF. The CDR3 bases are TGCGCCAGCAGCTCCTCGACAGGGAACACCGGGGAGCTGTTTTTT.